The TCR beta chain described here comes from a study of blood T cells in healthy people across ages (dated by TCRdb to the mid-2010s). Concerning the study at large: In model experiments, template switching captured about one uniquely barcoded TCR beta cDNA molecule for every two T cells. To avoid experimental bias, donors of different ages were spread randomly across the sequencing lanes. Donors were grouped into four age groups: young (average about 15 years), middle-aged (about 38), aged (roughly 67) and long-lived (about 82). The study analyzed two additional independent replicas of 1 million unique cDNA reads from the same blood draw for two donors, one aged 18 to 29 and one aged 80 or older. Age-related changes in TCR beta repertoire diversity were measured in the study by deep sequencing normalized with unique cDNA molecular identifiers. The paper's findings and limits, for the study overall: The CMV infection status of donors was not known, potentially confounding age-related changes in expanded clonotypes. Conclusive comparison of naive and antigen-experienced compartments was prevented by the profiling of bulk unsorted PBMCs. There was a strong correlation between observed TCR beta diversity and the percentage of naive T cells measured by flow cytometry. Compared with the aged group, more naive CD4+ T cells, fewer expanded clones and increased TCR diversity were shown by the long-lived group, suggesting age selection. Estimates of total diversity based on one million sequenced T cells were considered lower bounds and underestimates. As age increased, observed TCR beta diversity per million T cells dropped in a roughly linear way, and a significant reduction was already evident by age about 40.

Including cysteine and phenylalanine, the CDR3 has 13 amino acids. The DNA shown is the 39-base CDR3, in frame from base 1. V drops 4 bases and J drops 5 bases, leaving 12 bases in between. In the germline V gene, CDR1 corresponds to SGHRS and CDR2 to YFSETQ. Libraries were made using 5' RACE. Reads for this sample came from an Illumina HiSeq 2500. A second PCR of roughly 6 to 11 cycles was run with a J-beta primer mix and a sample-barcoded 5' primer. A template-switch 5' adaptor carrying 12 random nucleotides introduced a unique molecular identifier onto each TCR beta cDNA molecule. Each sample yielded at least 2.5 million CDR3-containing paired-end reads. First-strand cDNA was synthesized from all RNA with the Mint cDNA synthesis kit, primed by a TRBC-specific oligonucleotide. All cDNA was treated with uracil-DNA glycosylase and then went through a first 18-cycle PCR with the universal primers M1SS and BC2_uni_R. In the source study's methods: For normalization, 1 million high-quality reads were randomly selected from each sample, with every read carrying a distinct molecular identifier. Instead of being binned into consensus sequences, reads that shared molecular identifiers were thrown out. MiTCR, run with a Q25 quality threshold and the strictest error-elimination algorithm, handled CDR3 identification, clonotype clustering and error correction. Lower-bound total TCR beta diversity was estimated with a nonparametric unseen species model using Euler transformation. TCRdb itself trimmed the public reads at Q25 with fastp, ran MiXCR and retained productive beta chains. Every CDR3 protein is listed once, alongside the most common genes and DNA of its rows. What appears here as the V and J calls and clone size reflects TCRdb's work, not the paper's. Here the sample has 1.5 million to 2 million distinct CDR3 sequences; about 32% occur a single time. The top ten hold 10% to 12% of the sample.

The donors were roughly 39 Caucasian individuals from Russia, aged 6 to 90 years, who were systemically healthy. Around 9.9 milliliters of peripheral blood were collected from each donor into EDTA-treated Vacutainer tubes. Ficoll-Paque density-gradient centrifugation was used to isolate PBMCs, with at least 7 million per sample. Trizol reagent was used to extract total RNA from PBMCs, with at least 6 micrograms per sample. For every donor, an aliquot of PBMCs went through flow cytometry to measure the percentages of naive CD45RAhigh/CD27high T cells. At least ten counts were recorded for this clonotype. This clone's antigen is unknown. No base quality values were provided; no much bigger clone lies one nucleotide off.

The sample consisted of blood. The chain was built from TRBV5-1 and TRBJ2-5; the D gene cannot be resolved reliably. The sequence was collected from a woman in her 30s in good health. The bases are TGCGCCAGCAGCCCGGCCCCCGGGGAGACCCAGTACTTC. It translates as CASSPAPGETQYF.